This is a list of T cell receptor beta chains from one sample in a study of blood T cell repertoires in COVID-19. TCRdb keeps only in-frame clones here, not all; method: immunoSEQ multiplex PCR. The table lists 240,000 or so clones, about four fifths of them singletons. Source material: peripheral blood. The receptor set was obtained from a woman of 80 years or more with acute or convalescent COVID-19. The CDR3 runs from the conserved cysteine through the conserved F or W. D genes are given only for firm matches. Size values are once, few and many counts, or a class for expanded clones, and some rows have none.

>14|NA|TRBV3-1/TRBV3-2|TRBJ1-4|NA
TGTGCCAGCAGCCGCCGGGACTCTGGGGAAAAACTGTTTTTT
CASSRRDSGEKLFF
>15|NA|TRBV11-3|TRBJ2-3|NA
TGTGCCAGCAGCTTAGGGGCAGCTAGCACAGATACGCAGTATTTT
CASSLGAASTDTQYF
>16|NA|TRBV12-1|TRBJ1-2|NA
TGTGCCAGCAGCTTCGCCGGGACAGGGCTCTCCTCTGGCTACACCTTC
CASSFAGTGLSSGYTF
>12|NA|TRBV2|TRBJ2-7|NA
TGTGCCAGCAGTGAGCGAGTTCGCGAGCAGTACTTC
CASSERVREQYF
>16|NA|TRBV19|TRBJ1-1|TRBD1
TGTGCCAGTAGTCCACAGGACAGGGGTTGGCACACTGAAGCTTTCTTT
CASSPQDRGWHTEAFF
>14|NA|TRBV27|TRBJ1-1|NA
TGTGCCAGCAGTTTAAGGGAGGGAAGGACTGAAGCTTTCTTT
CASSLREGRTEAFF
>13|NA|TRBV28|TRBJ1-2|NA
TGTGCCAGCAGTTTAGCAGGGATCTATGGCTACACCTTC
CASSLAGIYGYTF
>16|few|TRBV28|TRBJ2-1|NA
TGTGCCAGCAACCTCCCGTCCGTCGGGGTCGGGAATGAGCAGTTCTTC
CASNLPSVGVGNEQFF
>16|NA|TRBV11-2|TRBJ1-2|TRBD1
TGTGCCAGCAGCTTAAGGGGGACAGTCCCGGACTATGGCTACACCTTC
CASSLRGTVPDYGYTF
>14|NA|TRBV7-8|TRBJ2-7|TRBD2
TGTGCCAGCAGCCCTTCGACTAGCGGGGGCCCGCAGTACTTC
CASSPSTSGGPQYF
>16|NA|TRBV3-1/TRBV3-2|TRBJ1-2|TRBD1
TGTGCCAGCAGCAAAGACCGGGACAGCTTTGTCTATGGCTACACCTTC
CASSKDRDSFVYGYTF
>16|NA|TRBV5-1|TRBJ1-5|NA
TGCGCCAGCAGCTTGGCCCCCCTCGGAGGCAATCAGCCCCAGCATTTT
CASSLAPLGGNQPQHF
>17|NA|TRBV28|TRBJ2-3|TRBD2
TGTGCCGCATTGGGCGGGGGGTCACCTCTAGGCACAGATACGCAGTATTTT
CAALGGGSPLGTDTQYF
>15|once|TRBV4-1|TRBJ1-1|NA
TGCGCCAGCAGCCAAACAGGGAGGGCGAACACTGAAGCTTTCTTT
CASSQTGRANTEAFF
>14|NA|TRBV6-5|TRBJ1-3|TRBD1
TGTGCCAGCCCCGGACAGGGCTCTGGAAACACCATATATTTT
CASPGQGSGNTIYF
>14|NA|TRBV30|TRBJ1-3|NA
TGTGCCTGGAGGAGGCAGGGAAATGGAAACACCATATATTTT
CAWRRQGNGNTIYF
>15|NA|TRBV5-1|TRBJ2-2|TRBD1
TGCGCCAGCAGCTCCAGGGGACAGATGGCCGGGGAGCTGTTTTTT
CASSSRGQMAGELFF
>13|NA|TRBV6-5|TRBJ1-2|TRBD1
TGTGCCAGCAGGGGACAGCCTAACTATGGCTACACCTTC
CASRGQPNYGYTF
>13|NA|TRBV15|TRBJ2-7|NA
TGTGCCACCAGCATCCAGGGAACGAACGAGCAGTACTTC
CATSIQGTNEQYF
>14|NA|TRBV27|TRBJ1-1|TRBD1
TGTGCCAGCAGTTTAGCAGGGGGCGATGCGGAAGCTTTCTTT
CASSLAGGDAEAFF
>16|NA|TRBV27|TRBJ2-7|TRBD2
TGTGCCAGCAGTGGACTCAGCGGGGGGGGATTCTACGAGCAGTACTTC
CASSGLSGGGFYEQYF
>14|few|TRBV6-6|TRBJ2-1|TRBD2
TGTGCCAGCAGTTACTCCACTAGCGGGGGCCTCGAGTTCTTC
CASSYSTSGGLEFF
>14|NA|TRBV2|TRBJ1-5|NA
TGTGCCAGCAAGGATTTTGGAGGGACGCAGCCCCAGCATTTT
CASKDFGGTQPQHF
>12|NA|TRBV29-1|TRBJ2-7|TRBD1
TGCAGCGTAGGGGACAGTTCCTACGAGCAGTACTTC
CSVGDSSYEQYF
>16|NA|TRBV14|TRBJ2-3|NA
TGTGCCAGCAGCCCCCACGGGACTCTGGGCACAGATACGCAGTATTTT
CASSPHGTLGTDTQYF
>14|NA|TRBV18|TRBJ2-7|NA
TGTGCCAGCTCACCAGGGAGCGGCTCCTACGAGCAGTACTTC
CASSPGSGSYEQYF
>14|NA|TRBV7-8|TRBJ1-1|NA
TGTGCCAGCACTAGCAAAGTAGGGGGAACTGAAGCTTTCTTT
CASTSKVGGTEAFF
>16|NA|TRBV10-3|TRBJ1-2|NA
TGTGCCATCAGTGACCAACCGGGGAGGACGTCTGGTGGCTACACCTTC
CAISDQPGRTSGGYTF
>17|few|TRBV5-1|TRBJ2-1|TRBD1
TGCGCCAGCAGCCCCGGACAGGGTCCGAGCTCCTACAATGAGCAGTTCTTC
CASSPGQGPSSYNEQFF
>19|NA|TRBV6-4|TRBJ1-5|TRBD1
TGTGCCAGCAGGGGGCCCGGACAGGGCGGATACGGGAGCAATCAGCCCCAGCATTTT
CASRGPGQGGYGSNQPQHF
>16|NA|TRBV3-1/TRBV3-2|TRBJ2-5|NA
TGTGCCAGCAGCCAAGATTCCCCCGGGGGAAAAGAGACCCAGTACTTC
CASSQDSPGGKETQYF
>13|NA|TRBV29-1|TRBJ2-1|NA
TGCAGCGTTACCCCACAGGGAAACAATGAGCAGTTCTTC
CSVTPQGNNEQFF
>16|NA|TRBV3-1/TRBV3-2|TRBJ1-1|NA
TGTGCCAGCAGCCAAGGTGGGGGGGGGTCTGGCACTGAAGCTTTCTTT
CASSQGGGGSGTEAFF
>15|NA|TRBV19|TRBJ1-6|NA
TGTGCCAGTAGTATATTGGACAGAACTAATTCACCCCTCCACTTT
CASSILDRTNSPLHF
>15|NA|TRBV10-1|TRBJ2-2|TRBD2
TGCGCCAGCAGTGAGTCGACGGGGGGAACCGGGGAGCTGTTTTTT
CASSESTGGTGELFF
>13|NA|TRBV28|TRBJ2-5|NA
TGTGCCAGCAGGCCCGGGGGTCCAGAGACCCAGTACTTC
CASRPGGPETQYF
>14|once|TRBV15|TRBJ2-3|NA
TGTGCCACCAGCAGTGGACTCGGGAAGCAAGTGGAGTATTTT
CATSSGLGKQVEYF
>13|NA|TRBV15|TRBJ1-2|TRBD1
TGTGCCACCAGCAGAGGACAGGGGGGTGGCTACACCTTC
CATSRGQGGGYTF
>16|NA|TRBV9|TRBJ2-2|TRBD2
TGTGCCAGCAGCCCACGACTAGCGGGGGTCACCCGGGAGCTGTTTTTT
CASSPRLAGVTRELFF
>15|NA|TRBV9|TRBJ2-5|TRBD2
TGTGCCAGCAGCTCGGGGGGGCTCCGGGAGGAGACCCAGTACTTC
CASSSGGLREETQYF
>11|once|TRBV3-1/TRBV3-2|TRBJ1-1|NA
TGTGCCAGCAGCCTGGGGGGAGAAGCTTTCTTT
CASSLGGEAFF
>16|NA|TRBV3-1/TRBV3-2|TRBJ2-3|TRBD2
TGTGCCAGCTCCCCGAATCGCCCCCGGGGGGCAGATACGCAGTATTTT
CASSPNRPRGADTQYF
>15|NA|TRBV6-5|TRBJ2-7|NA
TGTGCCAGCAGTTACTCGATCGAGGGATCCTACGAGCAGTACTTC
CASSYSIEGSYEQYF
>16|NA|TRBV3-1/TRBV3-2|TRBJ2-7|NA
TGTGCCAGCAGCCAACTCGGACAGAGACTTCCCTACGAGCAGTACTTC
CASSQLGQRLPYEQYF
>15|NA|TRBV5-1|TRBJ2-1|TRBD1
TGCGCCAGCAGCGCAGGGACAGGGGTATACAATGAGCAGTTCTTC
CASSAGTGVYNEQFF
>13|NA|TRBV2|TRBJ1-2|NA
TGTGCCAGCAGTTTCCAGGGCAATTTGGGCTACACCTTC
CASSFQGNLGYTF
>16|NA|TRBV5-1|TRBJ2-2|TRBD1
TGCGCCAGCAGCTTTTTTTTGGGACAGTGGACCGGGGAGCTGTTTTTT
CASSFFLGQWTGELFF
>14|few|TRBV2|TRBJ1-1|NA
TGTGCCAGCAGTGTTAACACCCCGGAGACTGAAGCTTTCTTT
CASSVNTPETEAFF
>13|NA|TRBV10-3|TRBJ2-4|TRBD1
TGTGCCATCAGTTTCGGACAGGGCAACATTCAGTACTTC
CAISFGQGNIQYF
>17|NA|TRBV24-1|TRBJ2-1|NA
TGTGCCACCAGTGGTCAAACCAGGGGTATCTCCTACAATGAGCAGTTCTTC
CATSGQTRGISYNEQFF
>15|NA|TRBV3-1/TRBV3-2|TRBJ2-7|TRBD2
TGTGCCAGCAGCCAAGCGGGACTAGGGGCCTACGAGCAGTACTTC
CASSQAGLGAYEQYF
>14|once|TRBV5-1|TRBJ2-7|NA
TGCGCCAGCAGCTTGGAGGGGGGGCGGTACGAGCAGTACTTC
CASSLEGGRYEQYF
>14|NA|TRBV29-1|TRBJ1-1|NA
TGCAGCACTGCCCTTAATGAAGGGGCCACTGAAGCTTTCTTT
CSTALNEGATEAFF
>15|once|TRBV6-5|TRBJ1-4|NA
TGTGCCAGCAGTTATGACACCTCGGCGAATGAAAAACTGTTTTTT
CASSYDTSANEKLFF
>16|NA|TRBV15|TRBJ2-1|NA
TGTGCCACCAGCAGATCGCCCCGGACAGCGTTCGATGAGCAGTTCTTC
CATSRSPRTAFDEQFF
>12|NA|TRBV2|TRBJ1-1|NA
TGTGCCAGCTCAACTGCAGGCACTGAAGCTTTCTTT
CASSTAGTEAFF
>16|NA|TRBV11-2|TRBJ2-3|NA
TGTGCCAGCAGCTTAGAGGCGGGCCGAAGCACAGATACGCAGTATTTT
CASSLEAGRSTDTQYF
>14|NA|TRBV28|TRBJ1-4|NA
TGTGCCACCTTAGACAGTACAACTAATGAAAAACTGTTTTTT
CATLDSTTNEKLFF